The source of this T cell receptor beta chain is a study of PD-1 blockade in classical Hodgkin lymphoma (dated by TCRdb to 2019 to 2021). For context, the study as a whole: Nivolumab dosing was 3 mg/kg intravenously every 2 weeks, continuing until either disease progression or unacceptable toxicity. The study used TCR beta sequencing and CyTOF to define a peripheral blood immune signature of response to PD-1 blockade in classical Hodgkin lymphoma.

General study outcomes and caveats: Only a single clinical trial cohort was studied, and what caused the repertoire differences, possibly disease activity or prior therapy, remained undefined. Diversity was lower in patients who began nivolumab less than 1 year after ASCT, so these patients were left out of later analyses to avoid confounding by immune reconstitution. Trial patients with a complete response had baseline diversity similar to that of newly diagnosed patients, while partial responders and progressors had significantly lower diversity. Baseline TCR diversity was reported to be lower in newly diagnosed patients than in healthy donors, and even lower in relapsed/refractory patients. A significant rise by C4D1 was seen in CD4+ but not CD8+ TCR diversity (p=0.0027 vs p=0.16), with the rise being most apparent in complete responders (p=0.02).

The Qiagen DNeasy kit was used to extract genomic DNA both from unsorted PBMCs and from the negatively selected CD4+ and CD8+ fractions. TCR beta CDR3 regions were amplified by immunoSEQ multiplex PCR using primers annealing to V and J segments. A synthetic immune receptor repertoire was used to minimize amplification bias, and any remaining bias was removed computationally after sequencing. The original methods were these. Repertoire diversity was quantified as the Shannon entropy index using custom Python scripts. Unsorted, CD4+ and CD8+ repertoires were examined separately, except in combined analyses, for which CD4+ and CD8+ sequences were merged in silico. Clonal expansion was defined as at least a 2-fold frequency increase after treatment relative to C1D1, with a pseudocount of 0.5 for undetected baseline clones. Clones with 0 or 1 copy at C1D1 were classified as singleton clones, and clones with 2 or more copies were classified as non-singleton clones. Clones expanded in unsorted samples were labelled as CD4+, CD8+ or unknown by matching protein sequences in sorted samples from the same patient. Wilcoxon tests on paired samples were used to test changes in diversity from C1D1 to C4D1. TCRdb carries this immuneACCESS record with in-frame sequences only. Its versions omit some clonotypes, under half of them owing to an unresolved V gene in the studies checked, with the rest unexplained. That table furnishes V, J and clone size, whereas the DNA furnished D and trimming. The sample data list 20,000 to 25,000 clones, and more than 70% of these were observed just once. 15% to 20% of the sample goes to the ten largest clones.

Points on this clone: Its specific antigen is unknown. Base-call qualities are not available, and no considerably larger clone is one nucleotide away.

From the cysteine up to the phenylalanine, the CDR3 has a length of 16 residues. Just the 48-base CDR3 DNA is kept, in frame starting at base 1. Reading the germline V gene (reference sequence) gives CDR1 PRHDT and CDR2 FYEKMQ. V loses 4 bases, J loses 1 base, and the germline ends lie 15 bases apart. According to the study, the label for this sample's time point signals: cycle 4 day 1 (C4D1), after more than five weeks of nivolumab. All trial patients had relapsed after autologous stem cell transplantation, with cohorts A, B and C differing in prior brentuximab vedotin exposure. The trial cohort comprised around 60 patients with relapsed/refractory classical Hodgkin lymphoma whose best overall responses were complete response, partial response or progressive disease. Single-agent nivolumab was administered to trial patients in the multi-cohort phase II CheckMate 205 trial. An independent review committee assessed best overall response using the 2007 International Working Group response criteria. Trial PBMCs were obtained immediately prior to nivolumab initiation (C1D1) and on therapy at cycle 2 day 1 and cycle 4 day 1. After peripheral blood was drawn into 8 mL Vacutainer Cell Preparation Tubes, PBMCs were isolated by centrifugation and then cryopreserved.

The material sequenced was peripheral blood mononuclear cells (PBMCs), taken before the fourth cycle of nivolumab. The TCR comes from a human donor with classical Hodgkin lymphoma. The V and J genes are TRBV13 and TRBJ2-3, and perhaps TRBD2 as D gene, on 5 matching bases. The CDR3 protein sequence reads: CASSSGGWSGTDTQYF. The base sequence is TGTGCCAGCAGCTCCGGCGGGTGGTCTGGCACAGATACGCAGTATTTT.